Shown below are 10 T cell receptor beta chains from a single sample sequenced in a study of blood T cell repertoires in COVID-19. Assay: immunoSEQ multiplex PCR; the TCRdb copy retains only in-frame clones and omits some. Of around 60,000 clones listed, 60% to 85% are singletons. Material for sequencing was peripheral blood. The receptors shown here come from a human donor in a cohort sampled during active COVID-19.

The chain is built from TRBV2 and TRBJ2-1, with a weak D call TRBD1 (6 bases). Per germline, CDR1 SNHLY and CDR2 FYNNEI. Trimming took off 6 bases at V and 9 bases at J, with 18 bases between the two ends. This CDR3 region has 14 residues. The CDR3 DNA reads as TGTGCCAGCAGAGTACAGCCCCAAGGGGGTGAGCAGTTCTTC. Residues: CASRVQPQGGEQFF.

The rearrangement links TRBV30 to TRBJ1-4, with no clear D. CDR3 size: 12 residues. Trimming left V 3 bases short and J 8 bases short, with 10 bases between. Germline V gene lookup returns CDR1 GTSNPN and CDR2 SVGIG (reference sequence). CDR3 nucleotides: TGTGCCTGGAGGGTCTCCAGGGAAAAACTGTTTTTT. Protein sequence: CAWRVSREKLFF.

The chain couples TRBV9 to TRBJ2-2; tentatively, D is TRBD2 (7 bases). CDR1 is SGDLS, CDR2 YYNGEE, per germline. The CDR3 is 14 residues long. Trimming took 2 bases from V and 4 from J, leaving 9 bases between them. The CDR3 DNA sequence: TGTGCCAGCAGCGTCCGGGGGGCCACCGGGGAGCTGTTTTTT. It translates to CASSVRGATGELFF.

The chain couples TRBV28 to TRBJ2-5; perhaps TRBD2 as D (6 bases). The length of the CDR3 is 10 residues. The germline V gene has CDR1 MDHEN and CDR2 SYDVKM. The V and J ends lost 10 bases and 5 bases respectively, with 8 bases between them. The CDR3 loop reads CATGRETQYF. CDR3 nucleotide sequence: TGTGCCACAGGGAGGGAGACCCAGTACTTC.

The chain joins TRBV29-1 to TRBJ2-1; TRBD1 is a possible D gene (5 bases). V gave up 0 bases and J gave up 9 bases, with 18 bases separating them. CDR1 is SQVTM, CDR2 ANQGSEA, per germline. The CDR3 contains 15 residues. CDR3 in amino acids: CSVEDARGQTPEQFF. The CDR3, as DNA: TGCAGCGTTGAAGATGCTAGGGGCCAAACCCCTGAGCAGTTCTTC.

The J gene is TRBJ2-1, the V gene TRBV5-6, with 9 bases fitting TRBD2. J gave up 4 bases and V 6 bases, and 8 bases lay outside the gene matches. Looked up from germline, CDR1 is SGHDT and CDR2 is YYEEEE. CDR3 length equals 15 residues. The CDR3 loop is CASIRRLADYNEQFF. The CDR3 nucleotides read TGTGCCAGCATTCGTCGACTAGCGGATTACAATGAGCAGTTCTTC.

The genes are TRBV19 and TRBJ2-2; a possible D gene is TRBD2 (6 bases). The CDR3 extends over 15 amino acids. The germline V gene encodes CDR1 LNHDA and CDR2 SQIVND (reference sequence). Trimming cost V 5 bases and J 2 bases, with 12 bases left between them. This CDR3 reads CASSPSGTNTGELFF. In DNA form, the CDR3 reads TGTGCCAGTAGTCCTTCCGGGACTAACACCGGGGAGCTGTTTTTT.

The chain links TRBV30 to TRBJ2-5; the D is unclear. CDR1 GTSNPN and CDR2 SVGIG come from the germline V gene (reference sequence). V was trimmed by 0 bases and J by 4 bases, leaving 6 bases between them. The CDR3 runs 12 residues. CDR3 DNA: TGTGCCTGGAGTGTAAACAGAGAGACCCAGTACTTC. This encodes CAWSVNRETQYF. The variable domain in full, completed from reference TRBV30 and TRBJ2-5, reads SQTIHQWPATLVQPVGSPLSLECTVEGTSNPNLYWYRQAAGRGLQLLFYSVGIGQISSEVPQNLSASRPQDRQFILSSKKLLLSDSGFYLCAWSVNRETQYFGPGTRLLVL.

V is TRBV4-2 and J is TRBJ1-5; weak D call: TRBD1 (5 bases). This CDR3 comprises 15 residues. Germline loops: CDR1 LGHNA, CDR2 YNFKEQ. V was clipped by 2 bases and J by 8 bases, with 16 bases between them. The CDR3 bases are TGTGCCAGCAGCCAACTCGGGACCGGGGGAGAGCCCCAGCATTTT. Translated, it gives CASSQLGTGGEPQHF.

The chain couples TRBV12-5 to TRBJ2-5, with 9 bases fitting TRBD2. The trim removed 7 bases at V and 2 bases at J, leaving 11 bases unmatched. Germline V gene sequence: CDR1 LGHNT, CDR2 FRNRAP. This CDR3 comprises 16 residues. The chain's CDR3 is CASVRREGAWQETQYF. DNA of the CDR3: TGTGCTAGTGTCCGGCGGGAGGGGGCATGGCAAGAGACCCAGTACTTC. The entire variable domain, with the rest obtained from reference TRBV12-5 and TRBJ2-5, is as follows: DARVTQTPRHKVTEMGQEVTMRCQPILGHNTVFWYRQTMMQGLELLAYFRNRAPLDDSGMPKDRFSAEMPDATLATLKIQPSEPRDSAVYFCASVRREGAWQETQYFGPGTRLLVL.